This T cell receptor beta chain comes out of a study of T cells in Graves' hyperthyroidism and ophthalmopathy. General study findings and limits: From stable hyperthyroidism, ophthalmopathy was separated by a 13 V-J model.

Using RNA transcripts as the source, TCR beta CDR3 regions were amplified. Carried out on the TCR CDR3, a first-round RT-PCR used the HTBI primer set. TCRdb recomputed calls from the multiplex PCR reads with MiXCR, one row per CDR3 protein. The data show hundreds of thousands of distinct CDR3 sequences, roughly 15% seen once. When ophthalmopathy did not progress within 18 months, Graves' hyperthyroidism was considered stable. Germline loops: CDR1 MNHEY, CDR2 SVGEGT. Trimming removed 6 bases from V and 7 bases from J, with 22 bases in between. This CDR3 has 16 residues. This clonotype has a count of ten or more. Its matching antigen is unknown.

The receptor comes from a woman between 18 and 30 years old with Graves' hyperthyroidism. The genes are TRBV6-2 or TRBV6-3 and TRBJ2-1; D perhaps matches TRBD2 (7 bases). The material sequenced was blood. CDR3 sequence: CASRGAGVASRNEQFF. The CDR3 region has the DNA TGTGCCAGCAGGGGGGCGGGAGTAGCGAGTAGAAATGAGCAGTTCTTC.